This TCR beta chain was sequenced during a study of blood T cell repertoires in COVID-19. Study context: Donors in the United States, Italy and Spain gave samples during acute or convalescent COVID-19. PBMCs, B-cell-depleted T cells, or T cells were the source of the cDNA or gDNA that made up the material.

Some clones are missing from TCRdb's copy, which holds only in-frame ones; the method was immunoSEQ multiplex PCR. The repertoire includes 120,000 or so clones, nearly 90% of them detected once, and 3.8% sits in the top ten. The CDR3 is 14 amino acids. Germline V gene data show CDR1 as SGHTA and CDR2 as FQGTGA. Trimming took off 1 base at V and 8 bases at J, with 9 bases between the two ends. The TCR originated in a woman aged 60-75 years with COVID-19, enrolled during active disease. V is TRBV7-3 and J is TRBJ1-6; tentatively, D is TRBD1 (6 bases). The sequencing input was peripheral blood. CDR3 DNA: TGTGCCAGCAGCTTAAGCAGGGGAGATTCACCCCTCCACTTT. Its translation is CASSLSRGDSPLHF. Drawing the rest from reference TRBV7-3 and TRBJ1-6, the complete variable domain is GAGVSQTPSNKVTEKGKYVELRCDPISGHTALYWYRQSLGQGPEFLIYFQGTGAADDSGLPNDRFFAVRPEGSVSTLKIQRTERGDSAVYLCASSLSRGDSPLHFGNGTRLTVT.